A single sample is the source of the 27 T cell receptor beta chains below, sequenced in a study of cytomegalovirus exposure and HLA in healthy donors. PCR primers comprised 60 Vbeta and 13 Jbeta primers. Clones were sequenced by immunoSEQ multiplex PCR, and TCRdb holds only the in-frame ones, with some missing. The sample lists some 220,000 clones, roughly 81% occurring once. The sample comprised PBMCs. These receptors came from a girl aged 2 to 9 in good health and CMV-seronegative.

This clone was picked up one time. The chain recombines TRBV19 with TRBJ1-5; TRBD1 matches at 9 bases. Germline V CDR1 and CDR2: LNHDA, SQIVND (reference sequence). Germline trimming cut 8 bases from V and 4 bases from J; bases unmatched to any gene: 18. The CDR3 has 18 residues. The CDR3 protein is CASWDTRGRDRANQPQHF. DNA of the CDR3: TGTGCCAGTTGGGACACGAGGGGGAGGGACAGGGCAAATCAGCCCCAGCATTTT.

This chain uses TRBV5-1 with TRBJ1-2; D gene unclear. The V gene's germline CDR1 is SGHRS and CDR2 YFSETQ. V lost 2 bases and J lost 3, with 8 bases in between. The CDR3 runs 13 residues. This CDR3 reads CASSFLRDYGYTF. In DNA form, the CDR3 reads TGCGCCAGCAGCTTTCTCCGGGACTATGGCTACACCTTC.

The DNA of the CDR3 is TGTGCCAGCACCCCCCGAGGCCCAGGGTCCGGAGACACTGAAGCTTTCTTT. Amino acids: CASTPRGPGSGDTEAFF. The chain uses TRBV28 and TRBJ1-1; D is possibly TRBD1 (5 bases). This CDR3 has 17 residues. V lost 7 bases, J lost 3 bases, and 24 bases lay in between. The germline V gene encodes CDR1 MDHEN and CDR2 SYDVKM.

The rearrangement uses TRBV6-5 and TRBJ1-2; 9 nucleotides agree with TRBD1. CDR1 and CDR2 from the germline V gene are MNHEY and SVGAGI. The V segment lost 0 bases and the J segment 8 bases; nucleotides outside the gene matches: 7. The CDR3 length is 15 residues. The CDR3 spells CASSYSGQGIWGYTF. CDR3 nucleotide sequence: TGTGCCAGCAGTTACTCGGGACAGGGAATTTGGGGCTACACCTTC.

The rearrangement joins TRBV11-2 to TRBJ1-1; the match to TRBD1 covers 7 bases. This CDR3 is built from 15 residues. Trimming removed 3 bases from V and 1 base from J; junction bases left unmatched: 5. Germline-derived CDR1 and CDR2 are SGHAT and FQNNGV. The CDR3: CASSFNHRGNTEAFF. For the CDR3, the DNA is TGTGCCAGCAGCTTTAACCACAGGGGGAACACTGAAGCTTTCTTT. The variable domain in full, completed from reference TRBV11-2 and TRBJ1-1, reads EAGVAQSPRYKIIEKRQSVAFWCNPISGHATLYWYQQILGQGPKLLIQFQNNGVVDDSQLPKDRFSAERLKGVDSTLKIQPAKLEDSAVYLCASSFNHRGNTEAFFGQGTRLTVV.

This rearrangement joins TRBV4-1 to TRBJ1-1, with 8 bases fitting TRBD1. The CDR3 spans 14 residues. Trimming cost V 3 bases and J 10 bases; bases outside gene matches: 10. CDR1 is MGHRA and CDR2 is YSYEKL in the germline V gene. CDR3 residues: CASSQPTTGERAFF. CDR3 in DNA: TGCGCCAGCAGCCAGCCCACGACAGGGGAGCGAGCTTTCTTT.

The chain uses TRBV9 and TRBJ2-5; TRBD2 agrees at 13 bases. Germline V gene data show CDR1 as SGDLS and CDR2 as YYNGEE. After removal of 4 bases from V and 2 bases from J, the junction contained 8 bases not matched to a gene. CDR3 length: 17 residues. CDR3 DNA: TGTGCCAGCAGCCCCCGGACTAGCGGGAGAAAACAAGAGACCCAGTACTTC. Its translation: CASSPRTSGRKQETQYF.

The chain couples TRBV29-1 to TRBJ1-1; D unresolved. This CDR3 contains 12 residues. Germline V gives CDR1 SQVTM, CDR2 ANQGSEA. Trimming took off 3 bases at V and 0 bases at J, with 5 bases between the two ends. CDR3 in DNA: TGCAGCGTTGACGCAGTGAACACTGAAGCTTTCTTT. It specifies CSVDAVNTEAFF.

The chain has TRBV5-4 and TRBJ2-5; maybe TRBD1 (5 bases). V lost 2 bases and J lost 1, with 9 bases in between. The CDR3 loop spans 14 amino acids. Germline V CDR1 and CDR2: SGHNT, YYREEE (reference sequence). The CDR3 sequence is CASSFLGAQETQYF. CDR3 in DNA: TGTGCCAGCAGCTTCCTAGGGGCCCAAGAGACCCAGTACTTC.

Only a few counts were recorded for this clone. The gene calls are TRBV6-4 and TRBJ1-1; the D is unclear. This CDR3 is built from 12 residues. Germline V gives CDR1 MRHNA, CDR2 SNTAGT. V was pared by 4 bases and J by 7 bases, with 10 bases between. The CDR3 DNA is TGTGCCAGCAGTGTGAGTGGTGGTGAAGCTTTCTTT. It encodes CASSVSGGEAFF.

J is TRBJ1-2 and V is TRBV30; D remains ambiguous. V lost 3 bases and J 5 bases, leaving 16 bases between the germline ends. The CDR3 covers 14 residues. Germline values: CDR1 GTSNPN, CDR2 SVGIG (reference sequence). CDR3 loop: CAWSLEGLLYGYTF. The CDR3 nucleotides read TGTGCCTGGAGCTTAGAGGGTCTTTTATATGGCTACACCTTC. The full variable domain, rest sourced from reference TRBV30 and TRBJ1-2, is SQTIHQWPATLVQPVGSPLSLECTVEGTSNPNLYWYRQAAGRGLQLLFYSVGIGQISSEVPQNLSASRPQDRQFILSSKKLLLSDSGFYLCAWSLEGLLYGYTFGSGTRLTVV.

The chain couples TRBV9 to TRBJ1-4; D is undetermined. The germline gives CDR1 SGDLS, CDR2 YYNGEE. The CDR3 length is 12 residues. Trimming removed 3 bases at V and 8 bases at J, with 8 bases between. The DNA for the CDR3 is TGTGCCAGCAGCGCCCCGGGGGAAAAACTGTTTTTT. Its protein product is CASSAPGEKLFF. Full variable domain (remainder filled in from reference TRBV9 and TRBJ1-4): DSGVTQTPKHLITATGQRVTLRCSPRSGDLSVYWYQQSLDQGLQFLIQYYNGEERAKGNILERFSAQQFPDLHSELNLSSLELGDSALYFCASSAPGEKLFFGSGTQLSVL.

This chain joins TRBV2 and TRBJ2-3; tentative D call: TRBD2 (7 bases). Germline-derived CDR1 and CDR2 are SNHLY and FYNNEI. The CDR3 is 14 amino acids. Trimming left V 7 bases short and J 5 bases short, with 16 bases between. CDR3 sequence reads: CASTLGGVKDTQYF. In DNA form, the CDR3 reads TGTGCCAGCACCTTAGGGGGGGTTAAAGATACGCAGTATTTT.

This chain uses TRBV13 with TRBJ2-2; D call uncertain. V was cut by 8 bases and J by 6 bases, with 7 bases left in between. The CDR3 contains 11 residues. Germline V CDR1 and CDR2: PRHDT, FYEKMQ (reference sequence). The CDR3 region has the DNA TGTGCCAGCCGTTTTTCCGGGGAGCTGTTTTTT. It encodes CASRFSGELFF. Looking up the rest from reference TRBV13 and TRBJ2-2 gives the full variable domain: AAGVIQSPRHLIKEKRETATLKCYPIPRHDTVYWYQQGPGQDPQFLISFYEKMQSDKGSIPDRFSAQQFSDYHSELNMSSLELGDSALYFCASRFSGELFFGEGSRLTVL.

This clone has only one observation. V is TRBV5-4 and J is TRBJ2-6, with 8 bases fitting TRBD2. Losses at the gene ends were 1 base for V and 3 bases for J; bases not matched to a gene: 6. There are 17 residues in the CDR3. Germline CDR1 SGHNT, CDR2 YYREEE (reference sequence). In nucleotides, the CDR3 is TGTGCCAGCAGCTTGTCGGGAGGGGCTTATGGGGCCAACGTCCTGACTTTC. Translation: CASSLSGGAYGANVLTF.

This chain links TRBV5-1 with TRBJ1-6, with D tentatively TRBD1 (5 bases). Germline CDR1 is SGHRS and CDR2 is YFSETQ. Trimming left V 3 bases short and J 8 bases short, with 12 bases between. The CDR3 length is 14 residues. CDR3 protein: CASSSLGGDSPLHF. CDR3 DNA sequence: TGCGCCAGCAGCTCTTTGGGGGGGGATTCACCCCTCCACTTT.

V usage is TRBV5-4 and J usage is TRBJ2-1; the match to TRBD2 covers 14 bases. This CDR3 has 15 residues. Germline values: CDR1 SGHNT, CDR2 YYREEE (reference sequence). The J segment lost 7 bases and the V segment lost 4 bases, leaving 4 bases of the junction unmatched. In DNA form, the CDR3 reads TGTGCCAGCAGCGTTCGACTAGCGGGGGGGAATGAGCAGTTCTTC. Translating it yields CASSVRLAGGNEQFF.

This chain uses TRBV6-1 with TRBJ2-7; 7 nucleotides line up with TRBD1. The CDR3 loop spans 14 amino acids. V shed 5 bases, J shed 0 bases, and the junction held 4 bases outside the gene matches. Germline loops: CDR1 MNHNS, CDR2 SASEGT. This chain's CDR3 is CASSSRGSSYEQYF. The CDR3 nucleotides are TGTGCCAGCAGTTCCAGGGGGAGCTCCTACGAGCAGTACTTC.

This sequence joins TRBV29-1 and TRBJ2-1; 10 bases are shared with TRBD2. Germline-derived CDR1 and CDR2 are SQVTM and ANQGSEA. Trimming cost V 2 bases and J 4 bases; bases outside gene matches: 5. This CDR3 contains 15 residues. The CDR3 reads CSVETPSGGYNEQFF. The CDR3 DNA reads as TGCAGCGTTGAAACCCCTAGCGGGGGATACAATGAGCAGTTCTTC.

This sequence joins TRBV5-4 and TRBJ2-3; tentative D call: TRBD2 (7 bases). V shed 2 bases and J shed 3 bases, with 16 bases lying between them. Germline CDR1 and CDR2: SGHNT and YYREEE (reference sequence). This CDR3 is built from 16 residues. The CDR3 spells CASSLGGRASTDTQYF. DNA for the CDR3: TGTGCCAGCAGCTTAGGGGGGAGGGCCTCAACAGATACGCAGTATTTT.

The CDR3 loop is CASRAGGFVLDYGYTF. The CDR3 bases are TGCGCCAGCCGGGCAGGGGGCTTTGTCTTGGACTATGGCTACACCTTC. This sequence joins TRBV10-2 and TRBJ1-2; TRBD1 matches at 8 bases. V lost 8 bases and J lost 3; bases outside the gene matches: 14. The CDR3 contains 16 residues. The V gene's germline CDR1 is WSHSY and CDR2 SAAADI.

V usage is TRBV30 and J usage is TRBJ2-7; TRBD1 matches at 8 bases. The CDR3 has 15 residues. With 0 bases clipped from V and 5 bases from J, the junction kept 9 bases outside the gene matches. Germline V CDR1 and CDR2: GTSNPN, SVGIG (reference sequence). The CDR3 region is CAWSVLGQGVHEQYF. For the CDR3, the DNA is TGTGCCTGGAGTGTACTAGGACAGGGTGTCCACGAGCAGTACTTC.

The chain links TRBV11-2 to TRBJ2-2; the D is unclear. The CDR3 is 14 amino acids. Germline V gene data show CDR1 as SGHAT and CDR2 as FQNNGV. V dropped 2 bases and J dropped 7 bases, with 11 bases sitting between them. The CDR3 sequence is CASSLTTRGGELFF. CDR3 DNA: TGTGCCAGCAGCTTAACTACCCGAGGCGGGGAGCTGTTTTTT.

The chain employs TRBV7-9 and TRBJ1-2; D unclear. The CDR3 has 15 residues. Trimming cost V 4 bases and J 10 bases, with 22 bases left between them. Germline CDR1 SEHNR, CDR2 FQNEAQ (reference sequence). CDR3 DNA: TGTGCCAGCAGCTCCGCCTGGTCAGGCCACTCCGACTACACCTTC. Its protein is CASSSAWSGHSDYTF.

This clone was counted between two and nine times. The chain carries TRBV2 and TRBJ2-3; D is ambiguous. Trimming shortened V by 4 bases and J by 5 bases, and 4 bases separated the two germline ends. Germline V lookup: CDR1 SNHLY, CDR2 FYNNEI. This CDR3 has 11 residues. CDR3 sequence (DNA): TGTGCCAGCAGTGGCAGAGATACGCAGTATTTT. Translation: CASSGRDTQYF.

The chain has TRBV27 and TRBJ1-5; 8 bases agree with TRBD1. With V trimmed by 5 bases and J by 5 bases, 11 bases remained unmatched. This CDR3 contains 16 residues. CDR1 is MNHEY, CDR2 SMNVEV, per germline (reference sequence). CDR3 sequence reads: CASSPNIGTGYQPQHF. CDR3 bases: TGTGCCAGCAGTCCAAACATAGGGACAGGTTATCAGCCCCAGCATTTT.

This sequence joins TRBV27 and TRBJ1-1, with TRBD1 matching over 8 bases. V dropped 0 bases and J dropped 0; count of bases not matched to a gene: 0. Per the germline V gene, CDR1 is MNHEY and CDR2 is SMNVEV (reference sequence). The CDR3 totals 15 residues. The DNA for the CDR3 is TGTGCCAGCAGTTTATCGACAGGGGTGAACACTGAAGCTTTCTTT. Amino acid sequence: CASSLSTGVNTEAFF.